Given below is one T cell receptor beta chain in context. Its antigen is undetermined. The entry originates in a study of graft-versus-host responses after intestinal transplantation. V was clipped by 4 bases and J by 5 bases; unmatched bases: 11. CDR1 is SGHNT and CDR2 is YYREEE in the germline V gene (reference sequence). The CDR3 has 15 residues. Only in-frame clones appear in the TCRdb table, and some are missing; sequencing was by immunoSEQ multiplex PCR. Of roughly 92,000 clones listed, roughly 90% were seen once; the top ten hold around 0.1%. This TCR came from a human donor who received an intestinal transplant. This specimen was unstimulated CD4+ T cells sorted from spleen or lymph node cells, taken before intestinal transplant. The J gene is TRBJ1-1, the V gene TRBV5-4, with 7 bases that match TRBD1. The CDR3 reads CASSPQGGSGTEAFF. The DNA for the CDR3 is TGTGCCAGCAGCCCCCAGGGGGGTTCGGGGACTGAAGCTTTCTTT. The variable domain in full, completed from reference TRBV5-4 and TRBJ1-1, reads ETGVTQSPTHLIKTRGQQVTLRCSSQSGHNTVSWYQQALGQGPQFIFQYYREEENGRGNFPPRFSGLQFPNYSSELNVNALELDDSALYLCASSPQGGSGTEAFFGQGTRLTVV.